This T cell receptor beta chain was found in a study of T cells after yellow fever vaccination. Findings of the study overall: Abundant contaminating clonotypes from the bulk population could appear in FACS-sorted repertoires. A faster peak, day 5 versus 15, was reached by the weaker secondary response. Reappearance after the booster was seen for most primary-vaccination clones, at 96% CD4 and around 90% CD8.

It was through 5'RACE template switching that TCR cDNA was made, with a universal primer site and UMIs added. MiXCR, applied by TCRdb to the 5' RACE reads, yields one record per CDR3 protein. Found here are hundreds of thousands of distinct CDR3 sequences, more than 8.5% of them singletons; the top ten hold around 17%. This clonotype showed up just a few times. Its antigen is still unknown. The clonotype originates from a man between 18 and 29 years old who received the YFV17D yellow fever vaccine. This sample comprised PBMCs, obtained on the day of the first yellow fever vaccination.

The CDR3 protein is CASSLLAPGANQPQHF. CDR3 bases: TGTGCCAGCAGCTTGTTGGCACCGGGGGCCAATCAGCCCCAGCATTTT. V and J are TRBV5-5 and TRBJ1-5; a possible D gene is TRBD1 (6 bases). CDR3 length: 16 residues. Per germline, CDR1 SGHKS and CDR2 YYEKEE (reference sequence). V lost 1 base, J lost 3 bases, and 14 bases lay in between.